This TCR beta chain derives from a study of shared clonotypes between healthy human individuals. General study points: The genetic and exposure-history diversity represented was limited by few donors.

The sequenced material, unsorted PBMC DNA, was run on ten immunoSEQ deep assay plates. Here immunoSEQ multiplex PCR was the method, and the copy in TCRdb shows in-frame clones only, minus some. The table shows roughly 480,000 clones, with roughly 78% occurring only once. The germline V gene encodes CDR1 LNHDA and CDR2 SQIVND (reference sequence). This CDR3 has 14 amino acids. V lost 6 bases to trimming and J lost 0 bases, with 9 bases between them. A remark on this clone: Its cognate antigen is unknown.

The TCR originated in a woman in her forties in good health. Some clones in this sample may be carry-over from other donors' samples. The V call is TRBV19, the J call TRBJ1-3; TRBD1 is a possible D gene (5 bases). Source material: PBMCs. CDR3 amino acids: CASSIRVSGNTIYF. CDR3 coding DNA: TGTGCCAGTAGCATCAGGGTCTCTGGAAACACCATATATTTT.